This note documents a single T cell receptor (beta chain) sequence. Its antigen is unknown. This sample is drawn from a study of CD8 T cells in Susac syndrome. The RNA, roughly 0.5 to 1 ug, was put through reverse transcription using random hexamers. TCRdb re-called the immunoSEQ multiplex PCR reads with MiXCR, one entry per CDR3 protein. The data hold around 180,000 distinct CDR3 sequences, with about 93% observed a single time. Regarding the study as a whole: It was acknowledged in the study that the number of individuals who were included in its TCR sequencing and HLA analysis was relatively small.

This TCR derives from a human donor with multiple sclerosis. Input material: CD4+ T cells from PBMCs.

The CDR3 loop reads CASSLVPLGQGASKDGYTF. In DNA, the CDR3 is TGCGCCAGCAGCTTAGTTCCCCTCGGACAGGGGGCGAGTAAGGATGGCTACACCTTC. The chain carries TRBV5-1 and TRBJ1-2, with 11 bases identical to TRBD1. Germline V gene sequence: CDR1 SGHRS, CDR2 YFSETQ. The V segment lost 2 bases and the J segment 6 bases; nucleotides outside the gene matches: 18. The CDR3 has 19 amino acids.